This T cell receptor beta chain was sequenced for a study of OX40 agonist ivuxolimab in advanced cancers. Background on the study: The dose-escalation cohort had hepatocellular carcinoma, melanoma, renal cell or head and neck cancer.

Excluded were patients having autoimmune disease history or systemic immunosuppression. Sampling of blood occurred at baseline, cycle 4 day 1, and cycle 7 day 1. CDR1 and CDR2 from the germline V gene are MDHEN and SYDVKM. CDR3 length: 15 residues. V lost 7 bases and J lost 0; bases outside the gene matches: 6. The protocol was immunoSEQ multiplex PCR, while the TCRdb copy is restricted to in-frame clones and leaves out a portion. The sample yields 50,000 to 70,000 clones, roughly nine tenths seen once. This chain connects TRBV28 to TRBJ1-5; the match to TRBD1 covers 7 bases. The TCR originated in an adult with an advanced solid tumor such as melanoma, head and neck, liver or kidney cancer. This specimen was CD4+ or CD8+ T cells sorted from blood, taken in a trial of the OX40 agonist ivuxolimab. The CDR3 region is CASKNDRVSNQPQHF. In DNA, the CDR3 is TGTGCCAGCAAGAATGACAGGGTTAGCAATCAGCCCCAGCATTTT.